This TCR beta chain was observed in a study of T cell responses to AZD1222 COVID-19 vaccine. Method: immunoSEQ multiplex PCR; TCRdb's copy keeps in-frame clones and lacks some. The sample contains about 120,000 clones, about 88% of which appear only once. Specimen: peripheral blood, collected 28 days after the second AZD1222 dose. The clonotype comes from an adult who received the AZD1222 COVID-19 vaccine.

The CDR3 protein is CASSSQNDRGAFF. DNA for the CDR3: TGTGCCAGCAGCTCCCAGAACGACAGGGGAGCTTTCTTT. This chain uses TRBV7-8 with TRBJ1-1; 8 nucleotides match TRBD1. Germline V CDR1 and CDR2: SGHVS, FQNEAQ. The CDR3 contains 13 residues. V lost 4 bases, J lost 10 bases, and 8 bases stayed unmatched.